These T cell receptor beta chains were read from a single sample in a study of control samples from healthy donors and cancer patients. Assay: immunoSEQ multiplex PCR; the TCRdb copy retains only in-frame clones and omits some. Altogether some 200,000 clones are present, 90% to 95% being singletons, with the ten largest covering roughly 1.5%. The specimen was blood. These receptors originate from a man between 18 and 35 years old in good health. The CDR3 runs from the conserved cysteine through the conserved F or W.

J gene: TRBJ2-5; V gene: TRBV25-1; CDR3 protein: CASRGTSGGAETQYF
J gene: TRBJ1-1; V gene: TRBV5-4; CDR3 protein: CASSLVSANTEAFF
J gene: TRBJ2-3; V gene: TRBV5-1; CDR3 protein: CASSPSSPRAGTDTQYF
J gene: TRBJ2-7; V gene: TRBV3-1/TRBV3-2; CDR3 protein: CASSPFPQGDYEQYF
J gene: TRBJ1-4; V gene: TRBV5-5; CDR3 protein: CASSLGQGAQNEKLFF
J gene: TRBJ1-1; V gene: TRBV6-1; CDR3 protein: CASSEARGMNTEAFF
J gene: TRBJ1-4; V gene: TRBV30; CDR3 protein: CAWSRQVYEKLFF
J gene: TRBJ1-3; V gene: TRBV6-2/TRBV6-3; CDR3 protein: CASSYSRDSSGNTIYF
J gene: TRBJ1-1; V gene: TRBV19; CDR3 protein: CASSIGLDTEAFF
J gene: TRBJ2-7; V gene: TRBV6-9; CDR3 protein: CASSFLPGAALSPYEQYF
J gene: TRBJ2-1; V gene: TRBV6-5; CDR3 protein: CASSGTRRSYNEQFF
J gene: TRBJ1-2; V gene: TRBV11-3; CDR3 protein: CASSLLDREYYGYTF
J gene: TRBJ1-2; V gene: TRBV7-9; CDR3 protein: CASSLWDGLSDYTF
J gene: TRBJ1-6; V gene: TRBV27; CDR3 protein: CASSLGGGSPLHF
J gene: TRBJ2-7; V gene: TRBV7-9; CDR3 protein: CASSTMTGRSSYEQYF
J gene: TRBJ1-2; V gene: TRBV30; CDR3 protein: CAWTTGHPYGYTF
J gene: TRBJ2-1; V gene: TRBV5-6; CDR3 protein: CASSLGAGTYNEQFF
J gene: TRBJ2-7; V gene: TRBV5-4; CDR3 protein: CASSLGGRINSYEQYF
J gene: TRBJ2-7; V gene: TRBV19; CDR3 protein: CASSIRYLRDEQYF
J gene: TRBJ1-1; V gene: TRBV18; CDR3 protein: CASSPYRENTEAFF
J gene: TRBJ1-4; V gene: TRBV3-1/TRBV3-2; CDR3 protein: CASSQRTGFNEKLFF
J gene: TRBJ1-2; V gene: TRBV12-3/TRBV12-4; CDR3 protein: CASSLQLDGYTF
J gene: TRBJ2-7; V gene: TRBV5-4; CDR3 protein: CASSSTGQPYEQYF
J gene: TRBJ1-2; V gene: TRBV5-1; CDR3 protein: CASSPLTGGAGNGYTF
J gene: TRBJ2-1; V gene: TRBV10-3; CDR3 protein: CAISESIRDEQFF
J gene: TRBJ1-1; V gene: TRBV2; CDR3 protein: CASSITRDSEAFF
J gene: TRBJ1-1; V gene: TRBV2; CDR3 protein: CASSITGLNTEAFF
J gene: TRBJ1-4; V gene: TRBV12-3/TRBV12-4; CDR3 protein: CASSTNRVEKLFF
J gene: TRBJ1-3; V gene: TRBV30; CDR3 protein: CAWSHNSGNTIYF
J gene: TRBJ1-1; V gene: TRBV18; CDR3 protein: CASSRENTEAFF
J gene: TRBJ1-1; V gene: TRBV5-1; CDR3 protein: CASTNREGDTEAFF
J gene: TRBJ2-1; V gene: TRBV7-2; CDR3 protein: CASSPLAGHNEQFF
J gene: TRBJ1-1; V gene: TRBV4-2; CDR3 protein: CASSRDGTGANTEAFF
J gene: TRBJ1-2; V gene: TRBV4-2; CDR3 protein: CASSQDGGLGYTF
J gene: TRBJ2-2; V gene: TRBV30; CDR3 protein: CAWRRVVGELFF
J gene: TRBJ1-3; V gene: TRBV6-2/TRBV6-3; CDR3 protein: CASSYSSARNTIYF